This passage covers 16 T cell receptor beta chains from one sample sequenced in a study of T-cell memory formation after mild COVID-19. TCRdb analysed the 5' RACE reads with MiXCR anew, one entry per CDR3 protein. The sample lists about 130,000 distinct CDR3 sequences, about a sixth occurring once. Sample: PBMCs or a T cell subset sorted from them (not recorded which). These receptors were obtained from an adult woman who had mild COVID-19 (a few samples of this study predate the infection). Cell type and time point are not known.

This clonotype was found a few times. The CDR3 DNA reads TGTGCCAGCCGCAACAGGGCGAGATATGGCTACACCTTC. This translates into CASRNRARYGYTF. J is TRBJ1-2 and V is TRBV12-3 or TRBV12-4; maybe TRBD1 (6 bases). Trimming cost V 8 bases and J 5 bases, with 15 bases left between them. The length of the CDR3 is 13 residues.

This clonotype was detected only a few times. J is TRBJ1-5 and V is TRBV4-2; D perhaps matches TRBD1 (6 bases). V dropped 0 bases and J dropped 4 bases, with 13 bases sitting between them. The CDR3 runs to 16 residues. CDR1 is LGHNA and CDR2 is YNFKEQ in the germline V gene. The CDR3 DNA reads TGTGCCAGCAGCCAAGAAGTTCAGGGGTTGAATCAGCCCCAGCATTTT. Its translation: CASSQEVQGLNQPQHF.

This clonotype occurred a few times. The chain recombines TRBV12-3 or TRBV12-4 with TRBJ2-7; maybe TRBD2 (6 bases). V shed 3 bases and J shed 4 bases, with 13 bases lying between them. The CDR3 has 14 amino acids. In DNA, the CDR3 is TGTGCCAGCAGTTTCTCTAGCGCGGCTTACGAGCAGTACTTC. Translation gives CASSFSSAAYEQYF.

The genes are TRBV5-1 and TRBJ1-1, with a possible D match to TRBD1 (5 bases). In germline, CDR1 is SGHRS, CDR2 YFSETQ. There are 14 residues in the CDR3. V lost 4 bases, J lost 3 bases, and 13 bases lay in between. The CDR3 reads CASSLWDGHTEAFF. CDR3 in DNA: TGCGCCAGCAGCCTCTGGGACGGCCACACTGAAGCTTTCTTT.

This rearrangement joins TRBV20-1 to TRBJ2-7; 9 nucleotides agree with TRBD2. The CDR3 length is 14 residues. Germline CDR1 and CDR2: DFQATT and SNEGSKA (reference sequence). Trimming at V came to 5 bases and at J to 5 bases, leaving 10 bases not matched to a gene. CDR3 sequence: CSAPSREGRDEQYF. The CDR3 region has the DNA TGCAGTGCTCCCTCGCGGGAGGGCCGGGACGAGCAGTACTTC.

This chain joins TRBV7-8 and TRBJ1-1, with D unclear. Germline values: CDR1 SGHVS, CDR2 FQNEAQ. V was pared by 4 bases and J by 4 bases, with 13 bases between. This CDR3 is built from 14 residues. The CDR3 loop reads CASSSRVSGTEAFF. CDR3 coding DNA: TGTGCCAGCAGCTCAAGGGTTTCGGGCACTGAAGCTTTCTTT.

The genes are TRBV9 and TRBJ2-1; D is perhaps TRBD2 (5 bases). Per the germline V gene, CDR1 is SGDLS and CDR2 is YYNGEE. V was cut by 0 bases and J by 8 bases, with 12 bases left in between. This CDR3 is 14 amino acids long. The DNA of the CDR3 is TGTGCCAGCAGCGTAGCTAGTAGGGAGCATGAGCAGTTCTTC. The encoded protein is CASSVASREHEQFF.

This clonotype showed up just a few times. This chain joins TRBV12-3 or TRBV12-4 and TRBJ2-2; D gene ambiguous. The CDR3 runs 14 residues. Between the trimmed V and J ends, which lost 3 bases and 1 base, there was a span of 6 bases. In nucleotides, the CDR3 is TGTGCCAGCAGTTTCTCACTGAACACCGGGGAGCTGTTTTTT. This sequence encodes CASSFSLNTGELFF.

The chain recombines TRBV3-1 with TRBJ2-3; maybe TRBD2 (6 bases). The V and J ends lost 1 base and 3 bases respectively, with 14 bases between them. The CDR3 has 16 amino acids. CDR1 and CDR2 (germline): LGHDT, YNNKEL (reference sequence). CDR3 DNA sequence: TGTGCCAGCAGCCAAGTATCGGGACTCCCAACAGATACGCAGTATTTT. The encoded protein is CASSQVSGLPTDTQYF.

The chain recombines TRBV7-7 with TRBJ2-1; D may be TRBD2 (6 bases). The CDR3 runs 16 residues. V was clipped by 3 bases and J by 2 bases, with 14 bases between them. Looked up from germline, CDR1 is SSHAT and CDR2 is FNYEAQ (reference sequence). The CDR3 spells CASSFAGGATYNEQFF. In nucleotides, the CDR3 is TGTGCCAGCAGCTTCGCGGGCGGGGCGACCTACAATGAGCAGTTCTTC.

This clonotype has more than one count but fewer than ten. The CDR3 DNA follows: TGTGCCAGCAGTTCCGTCCCACGACAGTTTGAAGCTTTCTTT. Translation gives CASSSVPRQFEAFF. The chain links TRBV27 to TRBJ1-1; D may be TRBD1 (5 bases). The V end lost 4 bases, the J end lost 7 bases, and 16 bases lay between the germline ends. Germline CDR1 and CDR2: MNHEY and SMNVEV (reference sequence). CDR3 size: 14 residues.

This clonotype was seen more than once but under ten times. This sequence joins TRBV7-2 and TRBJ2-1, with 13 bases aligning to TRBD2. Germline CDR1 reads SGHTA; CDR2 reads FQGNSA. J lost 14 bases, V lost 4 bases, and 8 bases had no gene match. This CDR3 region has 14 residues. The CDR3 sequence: CASSSGLAGLDEFF. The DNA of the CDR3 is TGTGCCAGCAGCTCGGGACTAGCGGGACTAGATGAGTTCTTC.

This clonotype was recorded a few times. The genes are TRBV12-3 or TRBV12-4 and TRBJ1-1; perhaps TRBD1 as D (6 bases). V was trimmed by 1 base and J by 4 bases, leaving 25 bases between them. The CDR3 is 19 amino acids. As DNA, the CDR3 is TGTGCCAGCAGTTTAGTCCGTACTTACAGGGAGAGTCGGGGCACTGAAGCTTTCTTT. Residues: CASSLVRTYRESRGTEAFF.

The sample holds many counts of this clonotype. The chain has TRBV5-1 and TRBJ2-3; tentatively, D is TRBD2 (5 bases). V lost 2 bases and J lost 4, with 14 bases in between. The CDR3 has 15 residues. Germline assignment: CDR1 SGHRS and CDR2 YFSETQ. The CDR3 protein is CASSFAGRGPDTQYF. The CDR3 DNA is TGCGCCAGCAGCTTTGCGGGTAGAGGGCCAGATACGCAGTATTTT.

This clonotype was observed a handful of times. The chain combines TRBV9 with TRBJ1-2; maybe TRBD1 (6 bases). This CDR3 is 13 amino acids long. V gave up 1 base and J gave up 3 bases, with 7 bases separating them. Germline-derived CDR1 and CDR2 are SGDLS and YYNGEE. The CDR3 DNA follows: TGTGCCAGCAGCGTACGGGGGCACTATGGCTACACCTTC. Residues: CASSVRGHYGYTF.

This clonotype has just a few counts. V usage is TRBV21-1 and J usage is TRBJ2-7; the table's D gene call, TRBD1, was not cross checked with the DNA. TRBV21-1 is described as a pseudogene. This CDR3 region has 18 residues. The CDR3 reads CASSKGRIRGQGNYEQYF. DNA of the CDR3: TGTGCCAGCAGCAAAGGTCGAATCCGAGGACAGGGGAATTACGAGCAGTACTTC.